This TCR beta chain was profiled in a study of blood T cell repertoires in COVID-19. About the study: Specimens from acute and convalescent COVID-19 originated in the United States, Italy and Spain. Sources were T cells, B-cell-depleted T cells, or PBMCs; the material itself was cDNA or gDNA.

Using immunoSEQ multiplex PCR, the repertoire was profiled, and TCRdb retains in-frame clones only, with some absent. The data hold 120,000 or so clones, with 75% to 90% observed a single time. This CDR3 comprises 16 residues. V lost 6 bases and J lost 0; bases outside the gene matches: 5. Per the germline V gene, CDR1 is LNHDA and CDR2 is SQIVND (reference sequence). The clonotype was recovered from a man in his 70s with active or convalescent COVID-19. The sequenced sample was peripheral blood. This chain uses TRBV19 with TRBJ1-1, with 12 bases fitting TRBD1. The CDR3: CASRTGTGGMNTEAFF. In nucleotides, the CDR3 is TGTGCCAGTAGGACCGGGACAGGGGGCATGAACACTGAAGCTTTCTTT.